The present entry profiles one T cell receptor (beta chain) with its context. What it binds is not known. This CDR3 has 13 amino acids. The V end was cut by 6 bases, the J end by 3 bases, with 8 bases between. The germline V gene encodes CDR1 MRHNA and CDR2 SNTAGT. The data belong to a study of cytomegalovirus exposure and HLA in healthy donors. Study-level points and caveats: Apparent HLA restriction characterized most CMV-associated TCR beta chains in a later analysis.

The PCR employed 60 Vbeta primers together with 13 Jbeta primers. Clones were sequenced by immunoSEQ multiplex PCR, and TCRdb holds only the in-frame ones, with some missing. Found here are approximately 190,000 clones; the top ten clones hold roughly 0.7%. The sequencing input was PBMCs. This chain uses TRBV6-4 with TRBJ2-2; weak D call: TRBD2 (5 bases). The TCR comes from a boy younger than 18 in good health and CMV-seronegative. CDR3 coding DNA: TGTGCCAGCAGCCCCGGGGACACCGGGGAGCTGTTTTTT. Its translation is CASSPGDTGELFF.